Each of the 24 T cell receptor beta chains below was sequenced from the same sample in a study of intratumoral heterogeneity in liver cancer. Tumour samples came from separate, distinct regions of the hepatocellular carcinoma nodule. TCRdb's table, derived via immunoSEQ multiplex PCR, lists solely in-frame clones and lacks some. The sample lists about 6,200 clones, around 71% occurring once. The input for sequencing was tumor tissue, taken before any cancer treatment. Receptor source: a woman between 65 and 79 years old with hepatocellular carcinoma.

This clone counts as medium-sized. The chain joins TRBV18 to TRBJ1-1; D is unclear. In germline, CDR1 is KGHSH, CDR2 LQKENI. The CDR3 runs to 14 residues. V lost 1 base and J lost 5, with 11 bases in between. The CDR3 DNA reads TGTGCCAGCTCACCACAGGGAAGGAATACTGAAGCTTTCTTT. Protein: CASSPQGRNTEAFF.

This chain connects TRBV5-6 to TRBJ2-3; 9 bases agree with TRBD1. V lost 5 bases, J lost 8 bases, and 12 bases stayed unmatched. This CDR3 region has 15 residues. The germline V gene encodes CDR1 SGHDT and CDR2 YYEEEE. The CDR3 sequence is CASSYPGQGQGTQYF. The CDR3 DNA reads TGTGCCAGCAGTTATCCGGGACAGGGACAGGGTACGCAGTATTTT.

CDR3 sequence reads: CASSLEVTGGYNEQFF. CDR3 sequence (DNA): TGTGCCAGCAGCTTGGAGGTAACCGGGGGGTACAATGAGCAGTTCTTC. The chain links TRBV5-5 to TRBJ2-1; 7 nucleotides agree with TRBD2. This CDR3 region has 16 residues. Trimming took 0 bases from V and 4 from J; bases not matched to a gene: 7. Germline CDR1 and CDR2: SGHKS and YYEKEE (reference sequence).

CDR3 DNA sequence: TGTGCCAGCAGCCAAGAACCAGGGGGCGCCGGGGAGCTGTTTTTT. This sequence encodes CASSQEPGGAGELFF. The chain couples TRBV3-1 (or the pseudogene TRBV3-2) to TRBJ2-2, with 8 bases fitting TRBD1. The CDR3 sequence is 15 residues long. V shed 0 bases, J shed 6 bases, and the junction held 3 bases outside the gene matches. CDR1 is LGHDT, CDR2 YNNKEL, per germline (reference sequence).

This clone occurred a few times. The chain has TRBV18 and TRBJ2-5; TRBD2 might be the D (5 bases). The ends were cut back, 3 bases at V and 2 bases at J, with 7 bases in the middle. The germline CDR1 and CDR2 sequences are KGHSH and LQKENI. This CDR3 is 13 amino acids long. In nucleotides, the CDR3 is TGTGCCAGCTCACCGAGGGTTCAAGAGACCCAGTACTTC. Protein product: CASSPRVQETQYF.

The chain couples TRBV10-2 to TRBJ1-1; TRBD1 matches 7 bases. Trimming removed 4 bases from V and 4 bases from J; junction bases left unmatched: 3. In germline, CDR1 is WSHSY, CDR2 SAAADI. CDR3 length equals 13 residues. CDR3 nucleotide sequence: TGCGCCAGCAGTGCGGGACAGCTCACTGAAGCTTTCTTT. Amino acids: CASSAGQLTEAFF.

The gene calls are TRBV2 and TRBJ2-7, with TRBD2 matching 8 bases. With 3 bases clipped from V and 7 bases from J, the junction kept 17 bases outside the gene matches. This CDR3 has 17 residues. CDR1 SNHLY and CDR2 FYNNEI come from the germline V gene. Here the CDR3 reads CASSDVAGGLSGQEQYF. DNA of the CDR3: TGTGCCAGCAGTGACGTGGCGGGGGGCCTTTCGGGGCAAGAGCAGTACTTC.

The chain recombines TRBV19 with TRBJ2-2; 8 nucleotides line up with TRBD1. The CDR3 is made up of 14 amino acids. The V and J ends lost 7 bases and 0 bases, in that order; junction bases with no gene match: 1. Germline V CDR1 and CDR2: LNHDA, SQIVND (reference sequence). CDR3 sequence reads: CASMGQANTGELFF. CDR3 in DNA: TGTGCCAGTATGGGACAGGCGAACACCGGGGAGCTGTTTTTT.

A few counts support this clone. The sample has other DNA sequences that encode this CDR3 too. This sequence joins TRBV10-1 and TRBJ2-7, with 9 positions matching TRBD1. The V segment lost 0 bases and the J segment 2 bases; nucleotides outside the gene matches: 5. The CDR3 extends over 16 amino acids. From germline, CDR1 is WNHNN and CDR2 SYGVQD (reference sequence). The CDR3 sequence is CASSESRGQGTYEQYF. Written as DNA, the CDR3 is TGCGCCAGCAGTGAGTCCAGGGGACAGGGAACCTACGAGCAGTACTTC.

The chain has TRBV11-1 and TRBJ2-7, with TRBD1 matching over 7 bases. The J segment lost 3 bases and the V segment lost 4 bases, leaving 9 bases of the junction unmatched. CDR1 and CDR2 (germline): SGHAT, FQDESV (reference sequence). The CDR3 length is 15 residues. Here the CDR3 reads CASSSPGQNLYEQYF. CDR3 DNA: TGTGCCAGCAGCTCACCGGGACAGAATCTCTACGAGCAGTACTTC.

The chain uses TRBV30 and TRBJ1-3; perhaps TRBD1 as D (6 bases). V lost 2 bases and J 3 bases, leaving 17 bases between the germline ends. Germline V gene data show CDR1 as GTSNPN and CDR2 as SVGIG (reference sequence). This CDR3 has 16 residues. CDR3 region: CAWSHQDRSLGNTIYF. The CDR3 DNA follows: TGTGCCTGGAGTCATCAGGACAGAAGCCTTGGAAACACCATATATTTT.

The chain joins TRBV2 to TRBJ1-2; no clear D. The CDR3 length is 16 residues. V was shortened by 4 bases and J by 2 bases, with 17 bases between the two germline ends. Germline CDR1 is SNHLY and CDR2 is FYNNEI. The CDR3 loop reads CASSAFGTYPNYGYTF. Written as DNA, the CDR3 is TGTGCCAGCAGTGCTTTTGGAACATATCCCAACTATGGCTACACCTTC.

The chain joins TRBV7-8 to TRBJ2-6; D is uncertain. The CDR3 loop spans 17 amino acids. The V and J ends lost 2 bases and 1 base respectively, with 12 bases between them. Germline-derived CDR1 and CDR2 are SGHVS and FQNEAQ. The CDR3 loop is CASSLLALFSGANVLTF. CDR3 sequence (DNA): TGTGCCAGCAGCTTATTGGCTTTGTTTTCTGGGGCCAACGTCCTGACTTTC.

The chain employs TRBV6-1 and TRBJ1-2, with 9 bases aligning to TRBD1. Per germline, CDR1 MNHNS and CDR2 SASEGT. V shed 2 bases and J 5 bases; nucleotides not matched to a gene: 6. This CDR3 is 15 amino acids long. DNA of the CDR3: TGTGCCAGCAGTGAAATGGACAGGGGAAGGTATGGCTACACCTTC. Its translation is CASSEMDRGRYGYTF.

By frequency in the sample, this clone is medium-sized. This chain uses TRBV21-1 with TRBJ1-2. TRBV21-1 is termed a pseudogene. The CDR3 contains 17 residues. The chain's CDR3 is CASSKKGPAGPAEGYTF. CDR3 DNA: TGTGCCAGCAGCAAAAAAGGGCCCGCGGGTCCGGCGGAGGGCTACACCTTC.

The chain is built from TRBV6-6 and TRBJ2-7; D unclear. CDR1 is MNHNY and CDR2 is SVGAGI in the germline V gene (reference sequence). CDR3 length: 16 residues. With 4 bases removed from V and 3 bases from J, the gap between germline ends came to 19 bases. The CDR3 sequence: CASSSPALGSNYEQYF. In nucleotides, the CDR3 is TGTGCCAGCAGTTCCCCCGCCTTAGGCAGTAACTACGAGCAGTACTTC.

The V and J genes are TRBV5-4 and TRBJ2-5; 12 nucleotides match TRBD1. This CDR3 comprises 16 residues. V shed 2 bases and J 4 bases; nucleotides not matched to a gene: 6. Germline CDR1 and CDR2: SGHNT and YYREEE (reference sequence). DNA of the CDR3: TGTGCCAGCAGCTTCCCGGGACAGGGGGCCTCAGAGACCCAGTACTTC. Translation: CASSFPGQGASETQYF. The whole variable domain, filled in from reference TRBV5-4 and TRBJ2-5, reads ETGVTQSPTHLIKTRGQQVTLRCSSQSGHNTVSWYQQALGQGPQFIFQYYREEENGRGNFPPRFSGLQFPNYSSELNVNALELDDSALYLCASSFPGQGASETQYFGPGTRLLVL.

The rearrangement uses TRBV10-1 and TRBJ2-1; weak D call: TRBD2 (6 bases). The CDR3 extends over 12 amino acids. Germline V lookup: CDR1 WNHNN, CDR2 SYGVQD (reference sequence). V was cut by 3 bases and J by 9 bases, with 9 bases left in between. Here the CDR3 reads CASSDPEGEQFF. Written as DNA, the CDR3 is TGCGCCAGCAGTGATCCGGAGGGTGAGCAGTTCTTC.

The genes are TRBV28 and TRBJ2-3, with 11 bases lining up with TRBD2. Per germline, CDR1 MDHEN and CDR2 SYDVKM. V was pared by 9 bases and J by 6 bases, with 5 bases of the junction left unmatched. This CDR3 region has 13 residues. CDR3 nucleotide sequence: TGTGCCAGTAGCGGGAGGGCCTTGGATACGCAGTATTTT. It encodes CASSGRALDTQYF. The full variable domain, its missing parts supplied by reference TRBV28 and TRBJ2-3, is DVKVTQSSRYLVKRTGEKVFLECVQDMDHENMFWYRQDPGLGLRLIYFSYDVKMKEKGDIPEGYSVSREKKERFSLILESASTNQTSMYLCASSGRALDTQYFGPGTRLTVL.

This sequence joins TRBV27 and TRBJ1-6; 12 bases agree with TRBD1. This CDR3 comprises 15 residues. J gave up 5 bases and V 6 bases, and 2 bases lay outside the gene matches. Germline V gene data show CDR1 as MNHEY and CDR2 as SMNVEV (reference sequence). The CDR3 DNA sequence: TGTGCCAGCAGGGGGGACAGGGGGCATAATTCACCCCTCCACTTT. It yields the protein CASRGDRGHNSPLHF.

This clone has more than one count but fewer than ten. The rearrangement links TRBV9 to TRBJ1-1; D gene ambiguous. Trimming took off 0 bases at V and 7 bases at J, with 16 bases between the two ends. The CDR3 extends over 15 amino acids. Germline lookup yields CDR1 SGDLS and CDR2 YYNGEE. Written as DNA, the CDR3 is TGTGCCAGCAGCGTAGACCCTCTTCCCTCGGATGAAGCTTTCTTT. It translates to CASSVDPLPSDEAFF.

This chain links TRBV6-5 with TRBJ2-3, with D perhaps being TRBD1 or TRBD2 (6 bases each). V was cut by 7 bases and J by 6 bases, with 20 bases left in between. The length of the CDR3 is 15 residues. Germline loops: CDR1 MNHEY, CDR2 SVGAGI. CDR3 bases: TGTGCCAGCAACTCAGGGGTGGCGGGGTCCGATACGCAGTATTTT. It codes for CASNSGVAGSDTQYF.

V is TRBV5-1 and J is TRBJ2-2; D perhaps matches TRBD2 (7 bases). Trimming took 0 bases from V and 3 from J, leaving 18 bases between them. Germline V gene lookup returns CDR1 SGHRS and CDR2 YFSETQ. The CDR3 is made up of 18 amino acids. This CDR3 reads CASSLEFRGGKDTGELFF. The CDR3 nucleotides are TGCGCCAGCAGCTTGGAATTTAGGGGGGGTAAGGACACCGGGGAGCTGTTTTTT.

This clone appeared a few times. V gene TRBV3-1 (or the pseudogene TRBV3-2) combines with J gene TRBJ1-2, with D possibly being TRBD1 (5 bases). The CDR3 extends over 12 amino acids. V lost 4 bases, J lost 8 bases, and 11 bases lay in between. From germline, CDR1 is LGHDT and CDR2 YNNKEL (reference sequence). The CDR3 region is CASSLRGGGYTF. CDR3 DNA: TGTGCCAGCAGCCTTAGGGGTGGAGGCTACACCTTC.